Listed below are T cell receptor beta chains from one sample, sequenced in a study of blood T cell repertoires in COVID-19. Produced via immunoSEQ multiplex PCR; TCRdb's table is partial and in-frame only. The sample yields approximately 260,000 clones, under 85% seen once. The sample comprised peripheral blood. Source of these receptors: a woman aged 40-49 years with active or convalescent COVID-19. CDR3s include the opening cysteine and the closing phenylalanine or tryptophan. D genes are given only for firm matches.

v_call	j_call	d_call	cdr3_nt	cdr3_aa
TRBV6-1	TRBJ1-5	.	TGTGCCAGCAGTGAAGTTATGGGAGGGATGGGGCAGCCCCAGCATTTT	CASSEVMGGMGQPQHF
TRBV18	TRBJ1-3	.	TGTGCCAGCTCCCTGAGGTCGGGGGCTGGAAACACCATATATTTT	CASSLRSGAGNTIYF
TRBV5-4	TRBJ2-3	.	TGTGCCAGCAGCCCCCCGGACAGAACTAGCACAGATACGCAGTATTTT	CASSPPDRTSTDTQYF
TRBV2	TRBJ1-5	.	TGTGCCAGCAGGGCCGATCAGCCCCAGCATTTT	CASRADQPQHF
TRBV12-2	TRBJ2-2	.	TGTGCAAGTCGCTTAGCCGTTAGTATCGAGCTCTTCACCGGGGAGCTGTTTTTT	CASRLAVSIELFTGELFF
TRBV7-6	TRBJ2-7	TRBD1	TGTGCCAGCAGCTTGGCCGGGACAGGACCCTACGAGCAGTACTTC	CASSLAGTGPYEQYF
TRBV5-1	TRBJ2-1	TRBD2	TGCGCCAGCAGCCTGCCGGGGGGACCTGGAACCGATGAGCAGTTCTTC	CASSLPGGPGTDEQFF
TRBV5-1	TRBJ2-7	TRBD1	TGCGCCAGCAGCTATGGGACAGGGGGCTCCTACGAGCAGTACTTC	CASSYGTGGSYEQYF
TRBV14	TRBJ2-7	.	TGTGCCAGCAGCCAACGGAATTGGGGGGACCCAACTTTC	CASSQRNWGDPTF
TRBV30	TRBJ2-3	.	TGTGCCATGGAGGGAGGCACAGATACGCAGTATTTT	CAMEGGTDTQYF
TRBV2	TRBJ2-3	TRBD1	TGTGCCTCCTTGGGTCGGGACAGAAACACAGATACGCAGTATTTT	CASLGRDRNTDTQYF